The rows below give T cell receptor beta chains drawn from one sample of a study of regulatory T cells in long-lasting Graves disease. One entry per CDR3 protein results from TCRdb running MiXCR on the multiplex PCR reads. The sample contains under 450,000 distinct CDR3 sequences, over 9.5% of which appear only once. Another study also made use of these data, one on T cells in Graves' hyperthyroidism and ophthalmopathy.

The starting material was peripheral blood mononuclear cells (PBMCs), obtained at new diagnosis, from a patient treated with antithyroid drugs. The receptor source for this set is a young woman with Graves disease. CDR3s include the opening cysteine and the closing phenylalanine or tryptophan. Fields, in order: D gene, J gene, clone size, V gene, CDR3 protein, CDR3 DNA. The D gene is left open where the match is weak. A row's size may be missing; if present it is once, few, many or a size class.

>TRBD1|TRBJ1-2|many|TRBV6-5
CASSWDRWSYGYTF
TGTGCCAGCAGTTGGGACAGGTGGTCCTATGGCTACACCTTC
>TRBD2|TRBJ2-3|NA|TRBV4-3
CASSQDLGSGITDTQYF
TGCGCCAGCAGCCAAGATCTTGGTAGCGGGATCACAGATACGCAGTATTTT
>NA|TRBJ2-1|many|TRBV7-2
CASKPGSMNNEQFF
TGTGCCAGCAAGCCCGGGAGTATGAACAATGAGCAGTTCTTC
>NA|TRBJ1-2|few|TRBV5-1
CASSLAGKDGYTF
TGCGCCAGCAGCTTGGCAGGGAAGGATGGCTACACCTTC
>NA|TRBJ1-5|few|TRBV27
CASSFKYHSNQPQHF
TGTGCCAGCAGTTTCAAGTACCATAGCAATCAGCCCCAGCATTTT
>NA|TRBJ1-3|many|TRBV11-2
CASSTAPRVSSGNTIYF
TGTGCCAGCAGCACCGCCCCGAGGGTCAGCTCTGGAAACACCATATATTTT
>TRBD1|TRBJ1-6|NA|TRBV11-2
CASSPQGGASSYNPPLHF
TGTGCCAGCAGCCCCCAGGGGGGGGCGAGCTCCTATAATCCACCCCTCCACTTT
>TRBD2|TRBJ2-3|many|TRBV13
CASSSPAGGGDTQYF
TGTGCCAGCAGCTCCCCCGCGGGGGGGGGAGATACGCAGTATTTT
>TRBD1|TRBJ1-1|NA|TRBV18
CASSPNRGALNTEAFF
TGTGCCAGCTCACCCAACAGGGGCGCTTTGAACACTGAAGCTTTCTTT
>NA|TRBJ2-1|many|TRBV7-9
CASSLAGTGSYNEQFF
TGTGCCAGCAGCTTAGCTGGGACCGGCTCCTACAATGAGCAGTTCTTC
>NA|TRBJ1-5|few|TRBV10-2
CASQGMGNQPQHF
TGCGCCAGCCAGGGTATGGGCAATCAGCCCCAGCATTTT
>NA|TRBJ2-1|many|TRBV27
CASSLFASSYNEQFF
TGTGCCAGCAGTTTATTCGCCAGCTCCTACAATGAGCAGTTCTTC
>NA|TRBJ1-1|many|TRBV4-2
CASSQGLEAFF
TGTGCCAGCAGCCAAGGCCTTGAAGCTTTCTTT
>NA|TRBJ1-2|many|TRBV12-3/TRBV12-4
CASSLVWGAGYGYTF
TGTGCCAGCAGTTTAGTCTGGGGGGCGGGGTATGGCTACACCTTC
>TRBD2|TRBJ2-5|many|TRBV12-3/TRBV12-4
CASSLRGGHQETQYF
TGTGCCAGCAGTTTACGCGGGGGGCATCAAGAGACCCAGTACTTC
>NA|TRBJ1-1|many|TRBV11-2
CASSPGRGQNTEAFF
TGTGCCAGCAGTCCCGGTCGGGGCCAGAACACTGAAGCTTTCTTT
>TRBD1|TRBJ2-2|many|TRBV29-1
CSVEDWGQGNTGELFF
TGCAGCGTTGAAGATTGGGGACAGGGGAACACCGGGGAGCTGTTTTTT
>NA|TRBJ2-1|many|TRBV4-1
CASSGGVSGSGRFSEQFF
TGCGCCAGCAGCGGAGGGGTCAGCGGTTCGGGGCGCTTTAGTGAGCAGTTCTTC
>NA|TRBJ1-3|NA|TRBV3-1
CASSSLDTIYF
TGTGCCAGCAGCTCCCTGGACACCATATATTTT
>NA|TRBJ2-1|NA|TRBV7-2
CASSAMGYNEQFF
TGTGCCAGCAGCGCCATGGGCTACAATGAGCAGTTCTTC
>NA|TRBJ1-1|many|TRBV18
CASSRGSLNTEAFF
TGTGCCAGCTCTAGGGGGAGTCTCAACACTGAAGCTTTCTTT
>NA|TRBJ2-3|many|TRBV12-3/TRBV12-4
CASSLQPRALSIDTQYF
TGTGCCAGCAGTCTTCAGCCGAGGGCTCTAAGCATAGATACGCAGTATTTT
>TRBD1|TRBJ2-1|many|TRBV12-3/TRBV12-4
CASSGTGRSYNEQFF
TGTGCCAGCAGTGGGACAGGGAGGTCCTACAATGAGCAGTTCTTC
>NA|TRBJ2-3|many|TRBV5-8
CASTRTDTQYF
TGTGCCAGCACCCGCACAGATACGCAGTATTTT